Listed below are T cell receptor beta chains from one sample, sequenced in a study of blood T cells in healthy people across ages. TCRdb reprocessed the 5' RACE reads with MiXCR, giving one entry per CDR3 protein. This table has fewer than 700,000 distinct CDR3 sequences, less than 60% appearing once. Sequencing used blood. All receptors derive from a man aged 80 or over in good health. Both conserved end residues are part of each CDR3. The D gene is left open where the match is weak. For some rows the clone size is stated as once, few or many, or as a class when expanded; others skip it.

NA	TRBD2	13	TRBJ2-3	TRBV29-1	TGCACCGGAAACCTAGCGGGCACAGATACGCAGTATTTT	CTGNLAGTDTQYF
NA	TRBD2	18	TRBJ2-1	TRBV6-5	TGTGCCAGCAGTTACCAAAGTCCGGGACTAGCGGGAGTATTTGAGCAGTTCTTC	CASSYQSPGLAGVFEQFF
once	NA	11	TRBJ2-3	TRBV30	TGTGCCTGGGAGGGGACAGATACGCAGTATTTT	CAWEGTDTQYF
NA	NA	14	TRBJ2-1	TRBV3-1	TGTGCCAGCAGCCTCGGACTAAGGTCGTATGAGCAGTTCTTC	CASSLGLRSYEQFF
few	TRBD1	16	TRBJ2-6	TRBV4-3	TGCGCCAGCAGCCAGCTGACAGGGACTGGGGCCAACGTCCTGACTTTC	CASSQLTGTGANVLTF
few	TRBD1	16	TRBJ2-5	TRBV5-1	TGCGCCAGCAGCAAGGAGTTGGACAGGGGTATCGAGACCCAGTACTTC	CASSKELDRGIETQYF
NA	TRBD1	16	TRBJ2-7	TRBV4-3	TGCGCCAGCAGCCAAGATAGCGGACAGGGAGACTACGAGCAGTACTTC	CASSQDSGQGDYEQYF
NA	TRBD2	13	TRBJ2-3	TRBV20-1	TGCAGTGCTAGCAAGGACGGGAGGCGCACGCAGTATTTT	CSASKDGRRTQYF
few	NA	16	TRBJ2-1	TRBV6-2/TRBV6-3	TGTGCCAGCAGTTACGCCGACAGGGAGGTTTACAATGAGCAGTTCTTC	CASSYADREVYNEQFF
NA	NA	13	TRBJ1-2	TRBV20-1	TGCAGTGCTCTAGATGTCAAAGGCTATGGCTACACCTTC	CSALDVKGYGYTF
NA	NA	14	TRBJ2-5	TRBV10-3	TGTGCCATCAGTGGGCAAGCGCCGGGAGAGACCCAGTACTTC	CAISGQAPGETQYF
NA	TRBD1	14	TRBJ1-6	TRBV20-1	TGCAGTGCGAAGTCGGGACAGACGAATTCACCCCTCCACTTT	CSAKSGQTNSPLHF
NA	NA	14	TRBJ1-6	TRBV5-1	TGCGCCAGCAGCTCTTATGGACTGGGTTCACCCCTCCACTTT	CASSSYGLGSPLHF
NA	NA	15	TRBJ1-4	TRBV4-3	TGCGCCAGCAGCCAAGCCTACAGGAATAATGAAAAACTGTTTTTT	CASSQAYRNNEKLFF
NA	NA	13	TRBJ2-1	TRBV5-1	TGCGCCAGCAGCGAGGACACCTACAATGAGCAGTTCTTC	CASSEDTYNEQFF
few	NA	13	TRBJ1-6	TRBV5-1	TGCGCCAGCAGCTTGTGGCAGACTTCACCCCTCCACTTT	CASSLWQTSPLHF
NA	NA	15	TRBJ2-5	TRBV4-2	TGTGCCAGCAGCCAACGGTCAGGAGTGCAAGAGACCCAGTACTTC	CASSQRSGVQETQYF
NA	TRBD2	14	TRBJ2-5	TRBV29-1	TGCAGCGTTAATAAACTAGCGGGGGGTGAGACCCAGTACTTC	CSVNKLAGGETQYF
NA	NA	15	TRBJ2-5	TRBV9	TGTGCCAGCAGCGTAGGCAAGGGAACCCGAGAAACCCAGTACTTC	CASSVGKGTRETQYF
NA	NA	15	TRBJ2-1	TRBV6-1	TGTGCCAGCAGCCAGCCCTGGACGTTAAACAATGAGCAGTTCTTC	CASSQPWTLNNEQFF
NA	NA	13	TRBJ1-3	TRBV12-3/TRBV12-4	TGTGCCAGCACCGAAGGAGGGAGAAACACCATATATTTT	CASTEGGRNTIYF
NA	TRBD1	16	TRBJ2-3	TRBV24-1	TGTGCCACCAGTGATCCGGGGACAGCCCGCGGAGATACGCAGTATTTT	CATSDPGTARGDTQYF
NA	TRBD1	13	TRBJ2-7	TRBV9	TGTGCCAGCAGCGTAGTACAGGGGGCCGAGCAGTACTTC	CASSVVQGAEQYF
few	TRBD2	15	TRBJ2-1	TRBV20-1	TGCAGTGCTAGAGATGTGACTAGCCCTCACAATGAGCAGTTCTTC	CSARDVTSPHNEQFF
NA	TRBD2	17	TRBJ2-5	TRBV7-9	TGTGCCAGCAGCTTACTACGGGGCGGGAGCAGACAAGAGACCCAGTACTTC	CASSLLRGGSRQETQYF
NA	NA	15	TRBJ1-4	TRBV7-2	TGTGCCAGCAGCGCCCAGCGGGGGCCTAATGAAAAACTGTTTTTT	CASSAQRGPNEKLFF
few	NA	15	TRBJ2-1	TRBV9	TGTGCCAGCAGCGTAGCTCTACAGGGCGGCAATGAGCAGTTCTTC	CASSVALQGGNEQFF
NA	TRBD1	16	TRBJ1-2	TRBV5-1	TGCGCCAGCAGCTTGGCCGGGACGGACAGGACCTATGGCTACACCTTC	CASSLAGTDRTYGYTF
NA	TRBD1	13	TRBJ1-2	TRBV5-6	TGTGCCAGCAGAAAGGGACAGAACTATGGCTACACCTTC	CASRKGQNYGYTF
few	TRBD1	14	TRBJ2-7	TRBV7-2	TGTGCCAGCAGCACAGGGGTACAAACCTACGAGCAGTACTTC	CASSTGVQTYEQYF
NA	NA	17	TRBJ1-6	TRBV21-1	TGTGCCAGCAGCAGAAACCGGGACAGGGGAGGGAATTCACCCCTCCACTTT	CASSRNRDRGGNSPLHF
NA	NA	13	TRBJ1-1	TRBV6-4	TGTGCCAGCAGTGGACAGCCCAGCACTGAAGCTTTCTTT	CASSGQPSTEAFF
NA	NA	17	TRBJ2-3	TRBV6-6	TGTGCCAGCAGTCAGCGCAGGGAAAGGGTCGGGACAGATACGCAGTATTTT	CASSQRRERVGTDTQYF
NA	TRBD2	16	TRBJ2-1	TRBV4-3	TGCGCCAGCAGCCAAGAGCGTAGCGGGACTTACAATGAGCAGTTCTTC	CASSQERSGTYNEQFF
NA	NA	12	TRBJ2-1	TRBV7-2	TGTGCCAGCAGTAAGACTGTAAGTAAGCAGTTCTTC	CASSKTVSKQFF
NA	NA	16	TRBJ2-1	TRBV28	TGTGCCAGCAGCTTTATCGGGGCAGGGTTCTACAATGAGCAGTTCTTC	CASSFIGAGFYNEQFF
NA	TRBD1	15	TRBJ1-1	TRBV10-3	TGTGCCATAAGGGGGCGAGAGGGCATGAACACTGAAGCTTTCTTT	CAIRGREGMNTEAFF
NA	NA	11	TRBJ2-7	TRBV20-1	TGCAGTGCCCTCCGGGACCCCGAGCAGTACTTC	CSALRDPEQYF
few	TRBD1	15	TRBJ2-1	TRBV5-5	TGTGCCAGCAGCTTGTTTACAGGGGGCCTGGATGAGCAGTTCTTC	CASSLFTGGLDEQFF
many	TRBD1	17	TRBJ1-1	TRBV6-6	TGTGCCAGCAGTTACGAGGGCAGGCCAAAGGGGGCCACTGAAGCTTTCTTT	CASSYEGRPKGATEAFF
once	NA	13	TRBJ2-5	TRBV4-3	TGCGCCAGCAGCCAGGGCGATGGAGAGACCCAGTACTTC	CASSQGDGETQYF
NA	NA	14	TRBJ1-2	TRBV7-2	TGTGCCAGCAGCTTAACCATTGCTAACTATGGCTACACCTTC	CASSLTIANYGYTF
NA	NA	13	TRBJ1-2	TRBV29-1	TGCAGCGTTTCGACGGGGTTTGACTATGGCTACACCTTC	CSVSTGFDYGYTF
NA	NA	15	TRBJ2-5	TRBV7-2	TGTGCCAGCAGCTCGGGACTGCGAGCCGGAGAGACCCAGTACTTC	CASSSGLRAGETQYF
NA	NA	13	TRBJ1-2	TRBV9	TGTGCCAGCAGCGTAGACGGGCCTAAGGGCTACACCTTC	CASSVDGPKGYTF
NA	NA	14	TRBJ2-5	TRBV27	TGTGCCAGCAGTTTATCGGCAGGCGGGGAGACCCAGTACTTC	CASSLSAGGETQYF
few	NA	15	TRBJ2-1	TRBV18	TGTGCCAGCTCACACTCTACCCAATTAGGCGGTGAGCAGTTCTTC	CASSHSTQLGGEQFF
NA	NA	12	TRBJ2-5	TRBV20-1	TGCAGTGCTAGAGTGCCCGGGGGGACCCAGTACTTC	CSARVPGGTQYF